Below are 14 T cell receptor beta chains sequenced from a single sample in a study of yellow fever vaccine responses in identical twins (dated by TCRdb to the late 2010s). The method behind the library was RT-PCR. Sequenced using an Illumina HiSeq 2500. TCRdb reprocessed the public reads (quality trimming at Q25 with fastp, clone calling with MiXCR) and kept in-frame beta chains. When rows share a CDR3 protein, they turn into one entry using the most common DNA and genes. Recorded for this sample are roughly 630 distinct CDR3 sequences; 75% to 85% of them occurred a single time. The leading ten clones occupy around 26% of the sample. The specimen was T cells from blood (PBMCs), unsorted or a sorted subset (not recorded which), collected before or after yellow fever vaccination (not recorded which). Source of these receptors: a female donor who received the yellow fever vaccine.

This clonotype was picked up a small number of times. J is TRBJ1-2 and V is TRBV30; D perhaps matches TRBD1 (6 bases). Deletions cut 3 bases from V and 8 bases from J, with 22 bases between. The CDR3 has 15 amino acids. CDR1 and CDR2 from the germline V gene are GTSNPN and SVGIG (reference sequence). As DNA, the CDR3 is TGTGCCTGGAGGACCCGGGGGGCACGGAGTGAGGGCTACACCTTC. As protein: CAWRTRGARSEGYTF.

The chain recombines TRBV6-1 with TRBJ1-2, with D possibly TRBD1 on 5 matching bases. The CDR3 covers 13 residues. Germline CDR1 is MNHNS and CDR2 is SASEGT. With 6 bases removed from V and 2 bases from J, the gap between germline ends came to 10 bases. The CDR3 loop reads CASSPRDNYGYTF. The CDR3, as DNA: TGTGCCAGCAGCCCCCGGGACAACTATGGCTACACCTTC.

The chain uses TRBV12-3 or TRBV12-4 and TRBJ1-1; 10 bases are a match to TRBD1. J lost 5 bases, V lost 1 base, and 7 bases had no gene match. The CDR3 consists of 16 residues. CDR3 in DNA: TGTGCCAGCAGTTTAGGACAGGGGGCAGGTGGAACTGAAGCTTTCTTT. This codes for CASSLGQGAGGTEAFF.

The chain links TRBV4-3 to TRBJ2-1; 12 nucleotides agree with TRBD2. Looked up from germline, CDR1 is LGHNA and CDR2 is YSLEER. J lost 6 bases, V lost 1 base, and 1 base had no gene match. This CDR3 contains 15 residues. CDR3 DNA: TGCGCCAGCAGCCAAGGGACTAGCGGGACCAATGAGCAGTTCTTC. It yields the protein CASSQGTSGTNEQFF.

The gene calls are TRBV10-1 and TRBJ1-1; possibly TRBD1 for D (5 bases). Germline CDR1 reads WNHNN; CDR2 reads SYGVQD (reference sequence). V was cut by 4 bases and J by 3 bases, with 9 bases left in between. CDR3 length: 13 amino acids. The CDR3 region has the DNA TGCGCCAGCAGTGTCGGGACCGACACTGAAGCTTTCTTT. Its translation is CASSVGTDTEAFF.

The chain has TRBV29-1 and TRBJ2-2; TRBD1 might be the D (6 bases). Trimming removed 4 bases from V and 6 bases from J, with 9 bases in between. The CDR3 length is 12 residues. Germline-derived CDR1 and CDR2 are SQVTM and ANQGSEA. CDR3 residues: CSVAWGPGELFF. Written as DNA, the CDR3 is TGCAGCGTTGCTTGGGGGCCCGGGGAGCTGTTTTTT.

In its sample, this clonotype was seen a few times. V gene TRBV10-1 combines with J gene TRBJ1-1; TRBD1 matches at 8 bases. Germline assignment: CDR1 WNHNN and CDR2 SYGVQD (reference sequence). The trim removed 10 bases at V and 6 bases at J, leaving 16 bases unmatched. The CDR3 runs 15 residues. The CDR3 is CATSSGGQVGPEAFF. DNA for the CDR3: TGCGCCACCAGCTCGGGGGGACAGGTGGGTCCTGAAGCTTTCTTT.

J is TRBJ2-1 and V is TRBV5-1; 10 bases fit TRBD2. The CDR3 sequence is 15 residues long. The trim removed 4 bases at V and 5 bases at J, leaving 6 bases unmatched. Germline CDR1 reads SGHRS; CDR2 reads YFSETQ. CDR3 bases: TGCGCCAGCAGCCTAGGGACTAGCGTAGACAATGAGCAGTTCTTC. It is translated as CASSLGTSVDNEQFF.

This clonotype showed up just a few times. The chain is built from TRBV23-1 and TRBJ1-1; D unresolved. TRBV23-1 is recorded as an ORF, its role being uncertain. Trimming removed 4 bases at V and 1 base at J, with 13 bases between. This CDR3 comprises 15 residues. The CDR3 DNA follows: TGCGCCAGCAGTCCAAGGCGCGCAGGGAACACTGAAGCTTTCTTT. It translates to CASSPRRAGNTEAFF.

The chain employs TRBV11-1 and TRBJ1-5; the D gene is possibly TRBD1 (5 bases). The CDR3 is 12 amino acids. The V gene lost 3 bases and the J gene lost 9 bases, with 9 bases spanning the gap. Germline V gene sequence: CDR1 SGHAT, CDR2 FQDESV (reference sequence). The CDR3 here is CASSFQGGPQHF. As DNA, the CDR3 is TGTGCCAGCAGCTTCCAGGGAGGGCCCCAGCATTTT.

CDR3 in amino acids: CASSMTSGYNEQFF. The DNA for the CDR3 is TGTGCCAGCAGCATGACGTCGGGCTACAATGAGCAGTTCTTC. The V call is TRBV7-2, the J call TRBJ2-1; D is unclear. The germline V gene encodes CDR1 SGHTA and CDR2 FQGNSA. V lost 5 bases and J 3 bases, leaving 11 bases between the germline ends. CDR3 length: 14 residues.

DNA for the CDR3: TGCGCCAGCAGCCAAGACCGCGTGAGCACAGATACGCAGTATTTT. Amino acid sequence: CASSQDRVSTDTQYF. V and J are TRBV4-1 and TRBJ2-3, with no clear D. This CDR3 spans 15 amino acids. Germline loops: CDR1 MGHRA, CDR2 YSYEKL. V was clipped by 0 bases and J by 0 bases, with 7 bases between them.

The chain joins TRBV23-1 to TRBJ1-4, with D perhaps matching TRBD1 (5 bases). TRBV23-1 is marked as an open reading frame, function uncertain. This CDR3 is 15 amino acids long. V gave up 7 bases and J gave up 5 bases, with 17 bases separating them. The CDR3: CASTPPGQGNEKLFF. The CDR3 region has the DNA TGCGCCAGCACTCCCCCGGGGCAGGGAAATGAAAAACTGTTTTTT.

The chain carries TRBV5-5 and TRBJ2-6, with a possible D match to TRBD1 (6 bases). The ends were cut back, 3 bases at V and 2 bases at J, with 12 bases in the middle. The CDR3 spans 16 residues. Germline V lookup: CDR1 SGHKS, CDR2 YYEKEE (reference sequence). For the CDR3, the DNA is TGTGCCAGCAGCTCCCGTAGGGGGACTGGGGCCAACGTCCTGACTTTC. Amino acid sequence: CASSSRRGTGANVLTF.